This T cell receptor (delta chain) was recorded in a study of gamma-delta T cells after stem cell transplantation. Ten or more counts support this clone. One base separates it from a far larger clone, so it is likely a read error. Germline-derived CDR1 and CDR2 are GEAIGNYY and EKD. The CDR3 is made up of 18 amino acids. The V end was cut by 0 bases, the J end by 0 bases, with 19 bases between. TCRdb reapplied CATT to the RT-PCR reads. The sample shows thousands of delta-chain clones, less than 2% of them seen only once. The material sequenced was gamma-delta T cells. This sequence originates from a human donor. It is not recorded whose cells these are; they may come from a transplant donor. V and J are TRDV2 and TRDJ1; possible D gene TRDD3, 5 bases. The CDR3 reads CACDTAGWEPTYTDKLIF. The CDR3 nucleotides read TGTGCCTGTGACACCGCTGGGTGGGAACCAACTTACACCGATAAACTCATCTTT.